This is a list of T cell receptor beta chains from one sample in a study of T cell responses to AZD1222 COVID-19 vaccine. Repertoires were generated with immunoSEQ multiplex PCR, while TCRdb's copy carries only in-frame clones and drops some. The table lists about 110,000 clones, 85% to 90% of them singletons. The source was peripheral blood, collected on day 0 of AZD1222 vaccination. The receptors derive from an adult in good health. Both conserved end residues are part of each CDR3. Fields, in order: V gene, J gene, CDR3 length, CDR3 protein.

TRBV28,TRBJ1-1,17,CASSSAGTPTRDTEAFF
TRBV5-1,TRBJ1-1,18,CASSEPIGGPTRNTEAFF
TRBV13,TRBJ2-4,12,CASSYDGHIQYF
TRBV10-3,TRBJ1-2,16,CAISETWVLYNYGYTF
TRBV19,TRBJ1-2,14,CASSMADTNYGYTF
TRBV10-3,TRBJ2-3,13,CAISDRGTDTQYF
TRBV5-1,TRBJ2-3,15,CASIETGTGTDTQYF
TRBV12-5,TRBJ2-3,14,CASGLVLGADTQYF
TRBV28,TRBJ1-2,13,CASSPDGQKGYTF
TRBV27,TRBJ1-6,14,CASSPNWGYSPLHF
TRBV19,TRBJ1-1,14,CASSPRQGNTEAFF
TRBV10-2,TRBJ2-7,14,CASSGLAGTYEQYF
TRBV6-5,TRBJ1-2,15,CASSYGGQGAYGYTF
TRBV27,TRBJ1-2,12,CASSLRGVGYTF
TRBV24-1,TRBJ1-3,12,CATSEVGNTIYF
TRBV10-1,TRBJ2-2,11,CARGGRGELFF
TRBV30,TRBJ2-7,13,CAWCRGTGYEQYF
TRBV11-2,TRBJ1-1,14,CASSPRIQGTEAFF
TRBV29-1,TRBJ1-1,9,CSPREGAFF
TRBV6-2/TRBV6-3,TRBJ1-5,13,CASSYMGTQPQHF
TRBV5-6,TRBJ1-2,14,CASSRMTDFYGYTF
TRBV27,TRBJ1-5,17,CASSTSGGGQSNQPQHF
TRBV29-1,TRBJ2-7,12,CSVVSGRYEQYF
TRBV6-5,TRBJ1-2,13,CASSYSKGLGYTF
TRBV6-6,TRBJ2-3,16,CASSYSSTGRADTQYF
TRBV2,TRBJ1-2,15,CASSEAWTANYGYTF
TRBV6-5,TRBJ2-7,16,CASSYSEGPGPYEQYF
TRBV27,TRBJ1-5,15,CASSLFGRNNQPQHF
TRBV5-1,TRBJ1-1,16,CASSQGTGERNTEAFF
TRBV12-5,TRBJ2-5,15,CASEGGGTTQETQYF
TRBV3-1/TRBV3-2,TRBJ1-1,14,CASSHWDRGDEAFF
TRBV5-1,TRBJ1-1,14,CASSLRGVNTEAFF
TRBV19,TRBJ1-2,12,CASSMFNYGYTF
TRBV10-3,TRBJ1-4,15,CAISDPTVANEKLFF
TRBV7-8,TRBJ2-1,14,CASSLIGSYNEQFF
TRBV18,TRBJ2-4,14,CASSPGPEINIQYF
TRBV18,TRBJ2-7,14,CASSPGVNSYEQYF
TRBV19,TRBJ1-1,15,CASSIDRTSNTEAFF
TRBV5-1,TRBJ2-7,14,CASSLVDGSYEQYF
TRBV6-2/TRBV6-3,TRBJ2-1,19,CASSYPGLAGGGSYNEQFF
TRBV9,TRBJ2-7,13,CASSVRDPYEQYF
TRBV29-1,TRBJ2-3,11,CSVNRPDTQYF
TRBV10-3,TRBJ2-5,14,CATRTGGDQETQYF
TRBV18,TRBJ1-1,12,CASSPLTTEAFF
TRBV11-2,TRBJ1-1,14,CASTLARVGTEAFF
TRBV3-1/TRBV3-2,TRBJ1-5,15,CASRPTGASNQPQHF
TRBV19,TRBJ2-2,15,CASSMGYDRTGELFF
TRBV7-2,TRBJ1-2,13,CASSSGQGGGYTF
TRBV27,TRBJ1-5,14,CASSRTGANQPQHF
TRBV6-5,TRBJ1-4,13,CASLSPGVGKLFF
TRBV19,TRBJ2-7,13,CASSPGLSYEQYF
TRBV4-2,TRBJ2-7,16,CASSQYTSGAPYEQYF
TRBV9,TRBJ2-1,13,CASSPRLGLGQFF